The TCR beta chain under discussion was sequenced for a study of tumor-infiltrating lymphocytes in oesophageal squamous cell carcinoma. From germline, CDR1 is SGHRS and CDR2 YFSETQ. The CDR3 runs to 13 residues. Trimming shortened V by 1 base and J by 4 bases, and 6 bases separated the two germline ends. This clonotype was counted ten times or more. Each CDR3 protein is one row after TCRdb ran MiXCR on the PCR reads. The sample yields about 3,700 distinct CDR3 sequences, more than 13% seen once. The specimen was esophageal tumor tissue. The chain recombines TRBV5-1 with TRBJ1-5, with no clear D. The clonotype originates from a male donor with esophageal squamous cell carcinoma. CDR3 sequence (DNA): TGCGCCAGCAGCTTGAGTGGAAATCAGCCCCAGCATTTT. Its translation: CASSLSGNQPQHF.